This entry describes one TCR beta chain. The table came from immunoSEQ multiplex PCR; TCRdb's copy has only in-frame clones and leaves some out. The repertoire has 88,000 or so clones, roughly nine tenths of them found once; the top ten carry roughly 2.3%. The data stem from a study of T cell responses to AZD1222 COVID-19 vaccine. CDR1 and CDR2 from the germline V gene are KGHSH and LQKENI. The ends lost 3 bases at V and 8 bases at J; junction bases unmatched: 5. The CDR3 covers 14 residues. The specimen was peripheral blood, collected on day 0 of AZD1222 vaccination. V gene TRBV18 combines with J gene TRBJ1-3, with TRBD1 matching 9 bases. This receptor was identified in an adult in good health. The DNA for the CDR3 is TGTGCCAGCTCACCCGGGACAGGGAGGGACACCATATATTTT. It specifies CASSPGTGRDTIYF.